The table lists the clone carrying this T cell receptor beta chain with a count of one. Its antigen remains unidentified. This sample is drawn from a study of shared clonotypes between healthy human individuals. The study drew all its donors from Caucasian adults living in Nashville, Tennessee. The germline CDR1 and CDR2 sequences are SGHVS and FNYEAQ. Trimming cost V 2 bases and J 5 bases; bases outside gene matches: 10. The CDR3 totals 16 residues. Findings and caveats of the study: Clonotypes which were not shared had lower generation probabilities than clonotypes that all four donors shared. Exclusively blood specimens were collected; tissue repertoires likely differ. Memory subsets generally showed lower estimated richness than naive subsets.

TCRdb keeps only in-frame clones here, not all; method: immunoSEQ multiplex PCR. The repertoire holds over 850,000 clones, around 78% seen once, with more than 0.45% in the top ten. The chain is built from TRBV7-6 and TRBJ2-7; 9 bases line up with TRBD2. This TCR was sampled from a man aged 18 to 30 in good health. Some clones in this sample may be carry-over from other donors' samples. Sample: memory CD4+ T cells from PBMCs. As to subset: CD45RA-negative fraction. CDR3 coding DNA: TGTGCCAGCAGCTTATCCGCGGGAGGGCCAAAGAACGAGCAGTACTTC. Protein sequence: CASSLSAGGPKNEQYF.